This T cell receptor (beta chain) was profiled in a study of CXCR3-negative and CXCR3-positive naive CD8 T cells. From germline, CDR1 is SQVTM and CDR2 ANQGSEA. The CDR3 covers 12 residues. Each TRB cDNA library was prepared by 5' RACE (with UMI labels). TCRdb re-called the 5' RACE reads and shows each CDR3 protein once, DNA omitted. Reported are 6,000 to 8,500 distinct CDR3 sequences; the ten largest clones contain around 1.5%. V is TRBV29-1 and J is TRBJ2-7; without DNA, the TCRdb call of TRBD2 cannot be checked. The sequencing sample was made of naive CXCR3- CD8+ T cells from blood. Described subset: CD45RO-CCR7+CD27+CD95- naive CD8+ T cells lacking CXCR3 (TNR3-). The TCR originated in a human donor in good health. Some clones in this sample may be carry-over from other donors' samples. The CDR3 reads CSVGTESYEQYF.